Below, 27 T cell receptor beta chains from the same sample are listed, as sequenced in a study of regulatory T cells in long-lasting Graves disease. Both iRepertoire HTBI primers and Arm-PCR of CDR3 regions were used to build the TCR beta libraries. TCRdb re-derived calls from the multiplex PCR reads in MiXCR, one entry per CDR3 protein. The sample lists fewer than 450,000 distinct CDR3 sequences, less than 25% occurring once. Sample time point: persistent/refractory GD, antithyroid drugs over 5 years with positive TRAb. Preparation of the TCR library used RNA extracted from PBMCs. The source material was peripheral blood mononuclear cells (PBMCs), sampled when the disease was refractory, from a patient treated with antithyroid drugs. Source of these receptors: a female donor with Graves disease.

This clonotype was seen only a few times. The V and J genes are TRBV19 and TRBJ1-5; D is undetermined. V was cut by 6 bases and J by 4 bases, with 10 bases left in between. Looked up from germline, CDR1 is LNHDA and CDR2 is SQIVND (reference sequence). This CDR3 is built from 13 residues. The CDR3 nucleotides are TGTGCCAGTAGAGGAGGCTTTAATCAGCCCCAGCATTTT. It yields the protein CASRGGFNQPQHF.

This clonotype came up a few times. The chain employs TRBV12-3 or TRBV12-4 and TRBJ2-1; TRBD2 is a possible D gene (6 bases). The CDR3 contains 16 residues. V was shortened by 6 bases and J by 4 bases, with 19 bases between the two germline ends. The CDR3 coding sequence is TGTGCCAGCAGCCTGGGGGTCTTAGCGGCTTACAATGAGCAGTTCTTC. It is translated as CASSLGVLAAYNEQFF.

This chain links TRBV19 with TRBJ1-1; a possible D gene is TRBD1 (5 bases). This CDR3 comprises 12 residues. With 0 bases removed from V and 8 bases from J, the gap between germline ends came to 7 bases. Germline assignment: CDR1 LNHDA and CDR2 SQIVND (reference sequence). CDR3 DNA: TGTGCCAGTAGTATAGACAGGGCCGAAGCTTTCTTT. This codes for CASSIDRAEAFF.

The table lists this clonotype with many counts. The chain recombines TRBV6-2 or TRBV6-3 with TRBJ1-2; perhaps TRBD1 as D (5 bases). This CDR3 spans 15 amino acids. V was shortened by 2 bases and J by 2 bases, with 12 bases between the two germline ends. Looked up from germline, CDR1 is MNHEY and CDR2 is SVGEGT. The CDR3 protein is CASSYVGRENYGYTF. CDR3 in DNA: TGTGCCAGCAGTTACGTTGGCAGGGAGAACTATGGCTACACCTTC.

The V call is TRBV7-6, the J call TRBJ2-7; TRBD1 matches at 8 bases. After removal of 0 bases from V and 2 bases from J, the junction contained 12 bases not matched to a gene. The CDR3 has 18 amino acids. Per the germline V gene, CDR1 is SGHVS and CDR2 is FNYEAQ. The DNA of the CDR3 is TGTGCCAGCAGCTTAGCGTGGGGATGGGGACAGGAGACCTACGAGCAGTACTTC. Its protein is CASSLAWGWGQETYEQYF.

About this clonotype itself: A read error is possible here, since a much larger clone lies one base away. CDR3 nucleotide sequence: TGTGCCAGCACCAGGTCGTGGTCAGGGACCCAGTACTTC. This gives the protein CASTRSWSGTQYF. The chain couples TRBV7-2 to TRBJ2-5; D is undetermined. The CDR3 is made up of 13 amino acids. Trimming removed 7 bases from V and 7 bases from J, with 16 bases in between. CDR1 and CDR2 (germline): SGHTA, FQGNSA.

The chain joins TRBV11-2 to TRBJ2-3; TRBD2 is a possible D gene (5 bases). This CDR3 contains 13 residues. V lost 5 bases to trimming and J lost 4 bases, with 10 bases between them. CDR1 is SGHAT, CDR2 FQNNGV, per germline. The CDR3 loop is CASSLGLPDTQYF. In DNA form, the CDR3 reads TGTGCCAGCAGCCTCGGACTGCCAGATACGCAGTATTTT.

This clonotype was seen a few times. The chain combines TRBV29-1 with TRBJ1-2, with 7 bases fitting TRBD1. Losses at the gene ends were 5 bases for V and 6 bases for J; bases not matched to a gene: 15. In germline, CDR1 is SQVTM, CDR2 ANQGSEA. The CDR3 is made up of 15 amino acids. CDR3 protein: CSVLGTGASRDGYTF. As DNA, the CDR3 is TGCAGCGTTTTAGGTACAGGGGCGAGTCGGGATGGCTACACCTTC.

This clonotype was observed many times. The chain recombines TRBV11-2 with TRBJ2-4, with 7 bases fitting TRBD2. V was pared by 3 bases and J by 2 bases, with 10 bases of the junction left unmatched. Germline values: CDR1 SGHAT, CDR2 FQNNGV. The CDR3 spans 17 residues. The CDR3 DNA is TGTGCCAGCAGCTTTGGACTAGACGGGTGGTCCAAAAACATTCAGTACTTC. Residues: CASSFGLDGWSKNIQYF. The variable domain in full, completed from reference TRBV11-2 and TRBJ2-4, reads EAGVAQSPRYKIIEKRQSVAFWCNPISGHATLYWYQQILGQGPKLLIQFQNNGVVDDSQLPKDRFSAERLKGVDSTLKIQPAKLEDSAVYLCASSFGLDGWSKNIQYFGAGTRLSVL.

This chain connects TRBV18 to TRBJ1-1, with D perhaps matching TRBD1 (5 bases). The CDR3 length is 14 residues. The germline V and J ends were trimmed by 0 bases and 6 bases, with 11 bases remaining between them. CDR1 and CDR2 (germline): KGHSH, LQKENI. The DNA of the CDR3 is TGTGCCAGCTCACCACCTTCAGGGACGGCTGAAGCTTTCTTT. Translating gives CASSPPSGTAEAFF.

The sample holds many counts of this clonotype. The CDR3, as DNA: TGTGCCAGCAGAAGAACGGACAGTCCAAATCAGCCCCAGCATTTT. It is translated as CASRRTDSPNQPQHF. The chain couples TRBV27 to TRBJ1-5; weak D call: TRBD1 (6 bases). CDR1 and CDR2 from the germline V gene are MNHEY and SMNVEV (reference sequence). Trimming pared 6 bases from V and 4 bases from J, leaving 16 bases between. The length of the CDR3 is 15 residues.

The sample holds many counts of this clonotype. The CDR3, as DNA: TGTGCCAGCTCACCTTTCGGGAACCAAGAGACCCAGTACTTC. Translated: CASSPFGNQETQYF. This chain joins TRBV18 and TRBJ2-5, with D tentatively TRBD2 (5 bases). Deletions cut 3 bases from V and 0 bases from J, with 8 bases between. The length of the CDR3 is 14 residues. CDR1 is KGHSH, CDR2 LQKENI, per germline.

The J gene is TRBJ1-2, the V gene TRBV9, with D unresolved. The CDR3 extends over 12 amino acids. V was clipped by 7 bases and J by 5 bases, with 12 bases between them. Germline CDR1 and CDR2: SGDLS and YYNGEE. The CDR3 is CASSGLGYGYTF. CDR3 DNA: TGTGCCAGCTCGGGGTTAGGGTATGGCTACACCTTC.

This clonotype was picked up a small number of times. The V and J genes are TRBV6-1 and TRBJ2-5, with D uncertain. The CDR3 consists of 12 residues. The germline V and J ends were trimmed by 7 bases and 5 bases, with 11 bases remaining between them. Per the germline V gene, CDR1 is MNHNS and CDR2 is SASEGT. The CDR3 nucleotides read TGTGCCAGCACGGAATTACGGGAGACCCAGTACTTC. It encodes CASTELRETQYF.

This chain connects TRBV9 to TRBJ2-2; D is unresolved. Germline values: CDR1 SGDLS, CDR2 YYNGEE. V shed 0 bases and J shed 6 bases, with 9 bases lying between them. The CDR3 totals 14 residues. The CDR3 DNA reads as TGTGCCAGCAGCGTAGGTCCACCCGCCGGGGAGCTGTTTTTT. This translates into CASSVGPPAGELFF.

V and J are TRBV29-1 and TRBJ2-5; 9 bases line up with TRBD2. The germline V gene encodes CDR1 SQVTM and CDR2 ANQGSEA. Trimming removed 4 bases from V and 2 bases from J; junction bases left unmatched: 11. This CDR3 has 16 amino acids. CDR3 sequence reads: CSVGGRVAGAQETQYF. CDR3 sequence (DNA): TGCAGCGTTGGGGGTCGGGTAGCGGGAGCACAAGAGACCCAGTACTTC.

The chain is built from TRBV29-1 and TRBJ2-1, with D tentatively TRBD2 (6 bases). This CDR3 region has 12 residues. CDR1 SQVTM and CDR2 ANQGSEA come from the germline V gene. The V and J ends lost 5 bases and 13 bases respectively, with 18 bases between them. The CDR3 sequence is CSVSGYSGYQFF. The DNA of the CDR3 is TGCAGCGTTTCGGGTTATAGCGGCTACCAGTTCTTC.

Many counts were recorded for this clonotype. The CDR3 reads CASRGSPGNQPQHF. The CDR3 bases are TGTGCCAGCAGGGGGAGTCCTGGCAATCAGCCCCAGCATTTT. The chain is built from TRBV27 and TRBJ1-5, with no clear D. Germline V gene lookup returns CDR1 MNHEY and CDR2 SMNVEV (reference sequence). V lost 6 bases and J lost 2, with 11 bases in between. CDR3 length: 14 residues.

This sequence joins TRBV28 and TRBJ2-1; D is perhaps TRBD1 (6 bases). This CDR3 has 14 residues. Trimming pared 8 bases from V and 3 bases from J, leaving 14 bases between. CDR1 and CDR2 from the germline V gene are MDHEN and SYDVKM. The CDR3 bases are TGTGCCAGCTATACAGGGATTGGCTACAATGAGCAGTTCTTC. Translated: CASYTGIGYNEQFF. The variable domain in full, completed from reference TRBV28 and TRBJ2-1, reads DVKVTQSSRYLVKRTGEKVFLECVQDMDHENMFWYRQDPGLGLRLIYFSYDVKMKEKGDIPEGYSVSREKKERFSLILESASTNQTSMYLCASYTGIGYNEQFFGPGTRLTVL.

J is TRBJ2-4 and V is TRBV6-1, with a weak D call TRBD1 (5 bases). The CDR3 runs 14 residues. The V gene's germline CDR1 is MNHNS and CDR2 SASEGT. With 9 bases removed from V and 0 bases from J, the gap between germline ends came to 12 bases. The CDR3, as DNA: TGTGCCAGTCATGACAGTCTAGCCAAAAACATTCAGTACTTC. This codes for CASHDSLAKNIQYF.

This clonotype was seen at least ten times. The chain is built from TRBV27 and TRBJ2-5, with 10 bases matching TRBD2. Germline CDR1 MNHEY, CDR2 SMNVEV (reference sequence). V lost 5 bases, J lost 2 bases, and 8 bases stayed unmatched. The CDR3 extends over 16 amino acids. CDR3 DNA sequence: TGTGCCAGCAGTCCCAAGACTAGCGGGCTACAAGAGACCCAGTACTTC. This translates into CASSPKTSGLQETQYF.

The chain carries TRBV20-1 and TRBJ2-5; 9 bases fit TRBD2. Germline-derived CDR1 and CDR2 are DFQATT and SNEGSKA (reference sequence). The junction had 9 bases not matched to a gene; V was cut back by 2 bases and J by 5 bases. The CDR3 runs to 15 residues. The CDR3 DNA reads TGCAGTGCTAGATCGTTAGCGGGAGTGGGGGAGACCCAGTACTTC. Residues: CSARSLAGVGETQYF.

Many counts were recorded for this clonotype. The CDR3 sequence: CAWRAAFNSPLHF. The CDR3 nucleotides are TGTGCCTGGAGGGCAGCCTTTAATTCACCCCTCCACTTT. The V and J genes are TRBV30 and TRBJ1-6; no definite D call. The CDR3 covers 13 residues. Germline CDR1 and CDR2: GTSNPN and SVGIG (reference sequence). V shed 3 bases and J shed 6 bases, with 9 bases lying between them.

This clonotype was seen once. A read error may explain this, as a much larger clone is one base away. The CDR3 ends on some other residue instead of the conserved phenylalanine or tryptophan, so this is likely a read error. J is TRBJ2-5 and V is TRBV5-5; D possibly uses TRBD1 or TRBD2 (6 bases each). The V gene's germline CDR1 is SGHKS and CDR2 YYEKEE (reference sequence). This CDR3 region has 14 residues. V lost 3 bases, J lost 4 bases, and 13 bases lay in between. The CDR3 loop reads CASSSLGGAETQYC. Here the CDR3 DNA reads TGTGCCAGCAGCTCCCTCGGGGGCGCAGAGACCCAGTACTGC.

This clonotype has more than one count but fewer than ten. The V and J genes are TRBV29-1 and TRBJ2-3, with D possibly being TRBD2 (5 bases). This CDR3 has 14 amino acids. Germline CDR1 reads SQVTM; CDR2 reads ANQGSEA. The V end lost 3 bases, the J end lost 2 bases, and 12 bases lay between the germline ends. The CDR3 reads CSVDVTKITDTQYF. The CDR3 bases are TGCAGCGTTGATGTGACTAAGATCACAGATACGCAGTATTTT.

This clonotype was seen ten or more times. The rearrangement links TRBV6-1 to TRBJ2-3, with D perhaps given as TRBD1 or TRBD2 (5 bases each). V was cut by 2 bases and J by 5 bases, with 8 bases left in between. Germline CDR1 and CDR2: MNHNS and SASEGT. The CDR3 totals 13 residues. The CDR3 reads CASSENGGDTQYF. Here the CDR3 DNA reads TGTGCCAGCAGTGAAAATGGGGGAGATACGCAGTATTTT.

The chain uses TRBV20-1 and TRBJ2-7; tentatively, D is TRBD2 (6 bases). The germline V gene encodes CDR1 DFQATT and CDR2 SNEGSKA (reference sequence). The CDR3 is 15 amino acids. Trimming pared 0 bases from V and 4 bases from J, leaving 16 bases between. CDR3 protein: CSARDGAGSGYEQYF. The CDR3 DNA is TGCAGTGCTAGAGATGGCGCGGGAAGTGGTTACGAGCAGTACTTC.